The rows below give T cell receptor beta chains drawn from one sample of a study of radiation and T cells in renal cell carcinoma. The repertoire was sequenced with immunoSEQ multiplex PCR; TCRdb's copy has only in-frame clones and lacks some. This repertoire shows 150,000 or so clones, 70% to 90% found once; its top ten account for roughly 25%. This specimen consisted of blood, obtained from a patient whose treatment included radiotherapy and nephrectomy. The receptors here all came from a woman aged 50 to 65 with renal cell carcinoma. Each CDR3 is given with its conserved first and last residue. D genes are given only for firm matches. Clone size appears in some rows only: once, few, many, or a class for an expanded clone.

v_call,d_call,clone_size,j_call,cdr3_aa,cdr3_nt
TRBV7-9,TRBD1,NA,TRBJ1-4,CASSRTGRRYATNEKLFF,TGTGCCAGCAGCAGGACAGGGAGGCGATATGCAACTAATGAAAAACTGTTTTTT
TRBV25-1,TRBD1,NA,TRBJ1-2,CATRRAGGRNYGYTF,TGTGCCACCCGACGGGCAGGGGGAAGAAACTATGGCTACACCTTC
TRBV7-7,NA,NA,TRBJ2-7,CASSLYEGDSYEQYF,TGTGCCAGCAGCTTATACGAAGGGGACTCCTACGAGCAGTACTTC
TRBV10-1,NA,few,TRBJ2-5,CASPIASGGRETQYF,TGCGCCAGCCCAATCGCGTCTGGGGGCCGGGAGACCCAGTACTTC
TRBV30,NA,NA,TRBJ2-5,CAWSAGLAETQYF,TGTGCCTGGAGTGCCGGGCTAGCTGAGACCCAGTACTTC
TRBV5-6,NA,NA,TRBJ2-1,CASSFVGDNEQFF,TGTGCCAGCAGCTTTGTGGGAGACAATGAGCAGTTCTTC
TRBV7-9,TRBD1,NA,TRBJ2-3,CASGDRATDTQYF,TGTGCCAGCGGGGACAGGGCCACAGATACGCAGTATTTT
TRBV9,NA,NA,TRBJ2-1,CASSVARVPNEQFF,TGTGCCAGCAGCGTAGCCAGGGTACCCAATGAGCAGTTCTTC
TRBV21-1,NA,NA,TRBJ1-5,CASILLWSKEGNQPQHF,TGTGCCAGCATCCTATTATGGAGTAAAGAGGGCAATCAGCCCCAGCATTTT
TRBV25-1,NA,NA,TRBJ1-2,CATEGGRSGYTF,TGTGCCACCGAGGGGGGGCGGTCCGGCTACACCTTC
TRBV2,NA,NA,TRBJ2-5,CASSGGTQYF,TGTGCCAGCAGTGGTGGGACCCAGTACTTC
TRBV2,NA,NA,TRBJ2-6,CASNQGSSGANVLTF,TGTGCCAGCAATCAAGGGAGCTCTGGGGCCAACGTCCTGACTTTC
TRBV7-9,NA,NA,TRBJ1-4,CASSLAWAGATNEKLFF,TGTGCCAGCAGCTTAGCGTGGGCAGGTGCAACTAATGAAAAACTGTTTTTT
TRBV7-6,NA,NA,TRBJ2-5,CATRGAAQETQYF,TGTGCCACCAGGGGGGCAGCCCAAGAGACCCAGTACTTC
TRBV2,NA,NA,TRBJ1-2,CASNLNGSPSGGYTF,TGTGCCAGCAATTTAAATGGCTCCCCTTCTGGGGGCTACACCTTC
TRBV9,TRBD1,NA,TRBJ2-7,CASSVAGTGRHEQYF,TGTGCCAGCAGCGTAGCTGGGACAGGCCGCCACGAGCAGTACTTC
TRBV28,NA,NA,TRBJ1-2,CASLLQGGGYTF,TGTGCCAGCCTCCTGCAGGGAGGAGGCTACACCTTC
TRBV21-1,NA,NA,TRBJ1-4,CASSIRGATNEKLFF,TGTGCCAGCAGCATCAGGGGCGCAACTAATGAAAAACTGTTTTTT
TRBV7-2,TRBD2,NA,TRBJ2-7,CASSPTGAGVGNEQYF,TGTGCCAGCAGCCCGACCGGAGCGGGAGTGGGTAACGAGCAGTACTTC
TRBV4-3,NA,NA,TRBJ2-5,CASSLQVGWETQYF,TGCGCCAGCAGCCTTCAGGTGGGGTGGGAGACCCAGTACTTC
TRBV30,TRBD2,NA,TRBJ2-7,CAWGGLAGAPNEQYF,TGTGCCTGGGGAGGACTAGCGGGGGCCCCCAACGAGCAGTACTTC
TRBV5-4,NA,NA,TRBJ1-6,CASSLGSTTASPLHF,TGTGCCAGCAGCTTGGGAAGCACTACGGCCTCACCCCTCCACTTT
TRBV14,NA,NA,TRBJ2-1,CASSRGIVAGEQFF,TGTGCCAGCAGCCGCGGGATCGTTGCGGGTGAGCAGTTCTTC
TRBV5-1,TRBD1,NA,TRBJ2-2,CASTGTGEAGELFF,TGCGCCAGCACCGGGACAGGGGAGGCCGGGGAGCTGTTTTTT
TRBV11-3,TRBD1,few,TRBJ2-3,CASSLGDRGTDTQYF,TGTGCCAGCAGCCTTGGGGACAGGGGCACAGATACGCAGTATTTT
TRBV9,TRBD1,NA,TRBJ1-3,CASSVDQGGTGNTIYF,TGTGCCAGCAGCGTAGATCAAGGGGGCACAGGAAACACCATATATTTT
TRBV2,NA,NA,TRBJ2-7,CASSLDTSYEQYF,TGTGCCAGCAGTCTCGACACCTCCTACGAGCAGTACTTC
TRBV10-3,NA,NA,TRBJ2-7,CAISDDRSYEQYF,TGTGCCATCAGTGATGACAGATCCTACGAGCAGTACTTC
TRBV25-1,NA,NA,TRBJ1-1,CASIGPVNTEAFF,TGTGCCAGCATTGGGCCTGTAAACACTGAAGCTTTCTTT
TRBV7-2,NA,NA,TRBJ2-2,CASSPTTVAGAGELFF,TGTGCCAGCAGCCCCACGACTGTAGCTGGGGCCGGGGAGCTGTTTTTT